The 17 T cell receptor beta chains presented below share a single source sample, sequenced in a study of T cell responses to AZD1222 COVID-19 vaccine. Method: immunoSEQ multiplex PCR; TCRdb's copy keeps in-frame clones and lacks some. Among 130,000 or so clones listed, about nine tenths were seen once. This specimen was peripheral blood, taken on day 0 of AZD1222 vaccination. The receptors shown here come from an adult in good health.

The genes are TRBV27 and TRBJ1-1; maybe TRBD1 (6 bases). The CDR3 loop spans 15 amino acids. CDR1 and CDR2 (germline): MNHEY, SMNVEV (reference sequence). V lost 5 bases and J 3 bases, leaving 16 bases between the germline ends. The DNA of the CDR3 is TGTGCCAGCAGTGCCGACCATAACAGGGACACTGAAGCTTTCTTT. Translating gives CASSADHNRDTEAFF.

The chain uses TRBV18 and TRBJ2-7; D remains unclear. Trimming pared 2 bases from V and 0 bases from J, leaving 8 bases between. The CDR3 is 14 residues long. CDR1 is KGHSH, CDR2 LQKENI, per germline. This chain's CDR3 is CASSPDSLSYEQYF. The DNA of the CDR3 is TGTGCCAGCTCACCAGACTCCCTCTCCTACGAGCAGTACTTC.

The chain employs TRBV9 and TRBJ2-3, with a possible D match to TRBD1 (6 bases). Trimming removed 0 bases at V and 4 bases at J, with 9 bases between. Germline V gene data show CDR1 as SGDLS and CDR2 as YYNGEE. There are 14 residues in the CDR3. The CDR3 DNA is TGTGCCAGCAGCGTAGGGGCAGGGGCAGATACGCAGTATTTT. Translated, it gives CASSVGAGADTQYF.

This chain uses TRBV19 with TRBJ2-7; D unclear. This CDR3 contains 15 residues. The V gene's germline CDR1 is LNHDA and CDR2 SQIVND (reference sequence). Trimming removed 3 bases at V and 0 bases at J, with 12 bases between. The CDR3 spells CASSIGLVDSYEQYF. The CDR3 DNA reads TGTGCCAGTAGTATCGGGCTAGTGGACTCCTACGAGCAGTACTTC.

This chain joins TRBV6-5 and TRBJ1-2; no clear D gene. This CDR3 contains 16 residues. V lost 4 bases and J 4 bases, leaving 19 bases between the germline ends. The germline CDR1 and CDR2 sequences are MNHEY and SVGAGI. CDR3 bases: TGTGCCAGCAGTTTCCGAGGGCCTAAAGACGCCTATGGCTACACCTTC. As protein: CASSFRGPKDAYGYTF.

The chain employs TRBV27 and TRBJ2-1; 7 nucleotides match TRBD1. V lost 7 bases and J lost 2; bases outside the gene matches: 8. From germline, CDR1 is MNHEY and CDR2 SMNVEV (reference sequence). CDR3 length: 15 amino acids. In DNA, the CDR3 is TGTGCCAGCAACAAGGACAGGCTTACCTACAATGAGCAGTTCTTC. Its protein product is CASNKDRLTYNEQFF.

This chain joins TRBV4-1 and TRBJ1-6; 8 positions match TRBD1. Germline assignment: CDR1 MGHRA and CDR2 YSYEKL. The CDR3 has 15 amino acids. V gave up 4 bases and J gave up 6 bases; unmatched junction bases: 5. CDR3 sequence (DNA): TGCGCCAGCAGCCTGTCAGGGGGCAGTAATTCACCCCTCCACTTT. Its protein product is CASSLSGGSNSPLHF.

V and J are TRBV9 and TRBJ1-6, with a tentative D call TRBD1 (6 bases). Trimming left V 3 bases short and J 7 bases short, with 14 bases between. The CDR3 spans 15 residues. Germline lookup yields CDR1 SGDLS and CDR2 YYNGEE. Written as DNA, the CDR3 is TGTGCCAGCAGCGGACAGAGGGGGAAGAATTCACCCCTCCACTTT. It specifies CASSGQRGKNSPLHF.

The chain couples TRBV10-3 to TRBJ2-7; the match to TRBD1 covers 7 bases. Germline V CDR1 and CDR2: ENHRY, SYGVKD. The ends lost 6 bases at V and 4 bases at J; junction bases unmatched: 9. The CDR3 is made up of 14 amino acids. DNA for the CDR3: TGTGCCATCAGAGGGGCAGGGGGTTCTTACGAGCAGTACTTC. Protein product: CAIRGAGGSYEQYF.

This clone was detected only once. The gene calls are TRBV19 and TRBJ1-3; 7 bases map to TRBD1. The germline CDR1 and CDR2 sequences are LNHDA and SQIVND (reference sequence). Trimming at V came to 3 bases and at J to 0 bases, leaving 2 bases not matched to a gene. The CDR3 spans 15 residues. The CDR3 DNA reads TGTGCCAGTAGTATGGGGGACAGCTCTGGAAACACCATATATTTT. This codes for CASSMGDSSGNTIYF.

The rearrangement joins TRBV2 to TRBJ1-6; D remains ambiguous. Germline V gene lookup returns CDR1 SNHLY and CDR2 FYNNEI. The CDR3 sequence is 14 residues long. Trimming left V 5 bases short and J 7 bases short, with 12 bases between. The CDR3 DNA is TGTGCCAGCAGTCATACAAAGGGAAATTCACCCCTCCACTTT. Protein: CASSHTKGNSPLHF.

The rearrangement uses TRBV6-5 and TRBJ1-2; D unresolved. The length of the CDR3 is 15 residues. V lost 6 bases, J lost 3 bases, and 17 bases lay in between. Germline-derived CDR1 and CDR2 are MNHEY and SVGAGI. CDR3 sequence: CASSTSRRGDYGYTF. The CDR3 region has the DNA TGTGCCAGCAGCACCTCCAGGCGGGGTGACTATGGCTACACCTTC.

This sequence joins TRBV10-3 and TRBJ1-4; D gene unclear. The CDR3 has 15 residues. Germline V gene sequence: CDR1 ENHRY, CDR2 SYGVKD. Deletions cut 8 bases from V and 5 bases from J, with 18 bases between. The CDR3 DNA is TGTGCCATCGGGTCCAGGTCCAACGGCAATGAAAAACTGTTTTTT. Translation: CAIGSRSNGNEKLFF.

The rearrangement joins TRBV18 to TRBJ2-3, with a weak D call TRBD1 (5 bases). In germline, CDR1 is KGHSH, CDR2 LQKENI. Between the trimmed V and J ends, which lost 4 bases and 1 base, there was a span of 15 bases. There are 16 residues in the CDR3. The CDR3 nucleotides read TGTGCCAGCTCACGCCTGCAGGGTGGGGGCACAGATACGCAGTATTTT. The encoded protein is CASSRLQGGGTDTQYF.

This chain joins TRBV7-9 and TRBJ2-3, with 14 bases that match TRBD2. Germline loops: CDR1 SEHNR, CDR2 FQNEAQ (reference sequence). CDR3 length equals 15 residues. Unmatched junction bases numbered 4, after V lost 5 bases and J lost 6 bases. CDR3 in amino acids: CASSGLAGGLDTQYF. In DNA form, the CDR3 reads TGTGCCAGCAGCGGACTAGCGGGGGGACTGGATACGCAGTATTTT.

This chain links TRBV6-6 with TRBJ2-1; TRBD2 aligns across 7 bases. Per germline, CDR1 MNHNY and CDR2 SVGAGI (reference sequence). This CDR3 is built from 15 residues. V shed 2 bases, J shed 4 bases, and the junction held 5 bases outside the gene matches. The DNA of the CDR3 is TGTGCCAGCAGTTACGATCGAGCGGGGTACAATGAGCAGTTCTTC. Translating it yields CASSYDRAGYNEQFF.

V and J are TRBV7-9 and TRBJ2-7; 8 bases are shared with TRBD1. The CDR3 is 14 residues long. Looked up from germline, CDR1 is SEHNR and CDR2 is FQNEAQ (reference sequence). V lost 5 bases to trimming and J lost 7 bases; unmatched junction nucleotides: 10. The CDR3 sequence: CASSHGQGRGEQYF. Here the CDR3 DNA reads TGTGCCAGCAGCCACGGACAGGGTAGGGGTGAGCAGTACTTC.